The 32 T cell receptor beta chains given below trace back to one sample, sequenced in a study of neurological immune-mediated disorders. MiXCR, applied by TCRdb to the 5' RACE reads, yields one record per CDR3 protein. The sample contains about 60,000 distinct CDR3 sequences, approximately 11% of which appear only once. Time point here: longitudinal time-point 1 (baseline). Sequenced material: PBMCs. The receptors shown here come from a male donor with HTLV-1-associated myelopathy (HAM/TSP).

The sample holds many counts of this clonotype. The V gene is TRBV20-1, the J gene TRBJ1-2, with D perhaps matching TRBD1 (6 bases). The CDR3 runs 15 residues. Trimming removed 1 base at V and 4 bases at J, with 16 bases between. Germline lookup yields CDR1 DFQATT and CDR2 SNEGSKA (reference sequence). CDR3 protein: CSARGTGFGGYGYTF. Here the CDR3 DNA reads TGCAGTGCTAGAGGAACAGGGTTCGGGGGCTATGGCTACACCTTC.

The sample holds many counts of this clonotype. The chain carries TRBV5-5 and TRBJ2-3; 9 positions agree with TRBD2. V shed 5 bases, J shed 6 bases, and the junction held 7 bases outside the gene matches. CDR1 and CDR2 (germline): SGHKS, YYEKEE (reference sequence). The CDR3 is 14 amino acids. CDR3 nucleotides: TGTGCCAGCAGGATAGCGGGGGCACAGGATACGCAGTATTTT. Protein product: CASRIAGAQDTQYF.

The chain has TRBV10-3 and TRBJ2-7, with TRBD1 matching 9 bases. This CDR3 has 14 residues. Germline-derived CDR1 and CDR2 are ENHRY and SYGVKD. Losses at the gene ends were 7 bases for V and 2 bases for J; bases not matched to a gene: 6. The CDR3 DNA sequence: TGTGCCATCAACATGGGACAGGGAGCCTACGAGCAGTACTTC. Its protein is CAINMGQGAYEQYF.

This clonotype occurred many times. V and J are TRBV20-1 and TRBJ1-6; weak D call: TRBD1 (5 bases). The CDR3 is made up of 13 amino acids. Per the germline V gene, CDR1 is DFQATT and CDR2 is SNEGSKA (reference sequence). Trimming left V 3 bases short and J 11 bases short, with 14 bases between. CDR3 coding DNA: TGCAGTGCTAGGACGGGGGATATTGCACCCCTCCACTTT. Translation: CSARTGDIAPLHF.

A few counts support this clonotype. The V gene is TRBV2, the J gene TRBJ2-1, with 9 bases lining up with TRBD2. The CDR3 covers 16 residues. With V trimmed by 6 bases and J by 7 bases, 13 bases remained unmatched. The germline V gene encodes CDR1 SNHLY and CDR2 FYNNEI. This chain's CDR3 is CASRKLAGGADNEQFF. CDR3 nucleotide sequence: TGTGCCAGCAGGAAACTTGCGGGGGGGGCGGATAATGAGCAGTTCTTC.

This clonotype was counted many times. The chain carries TRBV12-3 or TRBV12-4 and TRBJ2-2; TRBD1 is a possible D gene (6 bases). V lost 6 bases and J lost 1, with 15 bases in between. The CDR3 covers 16 residues. The CDR3 DNA reads as TGTGCCAGCAGAAACCAGGGGTCAATGAACACCGGGGAGCTGTTTTTT. Translation gives CASRNQGSMNTGELFF.

About this clonotype: This clone may be a read error of a much larger clone one base away. This chain uses TRBV5-1 with TRBJ2-3, with D maybe TRBD2 (5 bases). V shed 4 bases and J shed 6 bases, with 6 bases lying between them. This CDR3 has 11 residues. Germline CDR1 and CDR2: SGHRS and YFSETQ. CDR3 nucleotide sequence: TGCGCCAGCAGCCAGCGGGATACGCAGTATTTT. Its protein is CASSQRDTQYF.

There are many counts of this clonotype. The chain employs TRBV5-1 and TRBJ2-1, with 9 bases aligning to TRBD2. The CDR3 loop spans 15 amino acids. The germline V gene has CDR1 SGHRS and CDR2 YFSETQ. After removal of 4 bases from V and 5 bases from J, the junction contained 7 bases not matched to a gene. The CDR3 nucleotides are TGCGCCAGCAGCCAGGGACTAGCCAACAACAATGAGCAGTTCTTC. Translation: CASSQGLANNNEQFF.

This clonotype was counted at least ten times. The chain joins TRBV7-2 to TRBJ2-4; no clear D. Trimming pared 4 bases from V and 10 bases from J, leaving 8 bases between. CDR3 length equals 11 residues. The germline V gene has CDR1 SGHTA and CDR2 FQGNSA. DNA for the CDR3: TGTGCCAGCAGCTCCCGGACGATTCAGTACTTC. Amino acid sequence: CASSSRTIQYF.

This clonotype was counted many times. The chain is built from TRBV9 and TRBJ1-2; possible D gene TRBD1, 5 bases. The V and J ends lost 0 bases and 7 bases respectively, with 10 bases between them. The germline V gene has CDR1 SGDLS and CDR2 YYNGEE. The CDR3 extends over 13 amino acids. The chain's CDR3 is CASSVVQGSGYTF. The CDR3 DNA reads TGTGCCAGCAGCGTAGTTCAGGGTTCTGGCTACACCTTC.

Note on this clonotype: At one end, the junction sequence differs from germline, possibly due to a read error. The J gene is TRBJ2-7, the V gene TRBV2; maybe TRBD1 (6 bases). The germline CDR1 and CDR2 sequences are SNHLY and FYNNEI. This CDR3 has 11 residues. In nucleotides, the CDR3 is TGTGCCAGCGGTGACAGGTACGAGCAGTACTTC. Translating it yields CASGDRYEQYF.

This clonotype was seen many times. The V gene is TRBV7-9, the J gene TRBJ2-2, with 8 bases lining up with TRBD1. CDR3 length: 16 residues. Germline V CDR1 and CDR2: SEHNR, FQNEAQ (reference sequence). Trimming took 4 bases from V and 5 from J; bases not matched to a gene: 9. The CDR3 DNA sequence: TGTGCCAGCAGCTCTCGTGTAGGGACAGGAACCGGGGAGCTGTTTTTT. It specifies CASSSRVGTGTGELFF.

This clonotype showed up many times. The J gene is TRBJ2-3, the V gene TRBV18; weak D call: TRBD1 (5 bases). V dropped 3 bases and J dropped 2 bases, with 15 bases sitting between them. The CDR3 contains 16 residues. Per the germline V gene, CDR1 is KGHSH and CDR2 is LQKENI. CDR3 DNA sequence: TGTGCCAGCTCACCCTCCGTCAGGACAAACACAGATACGCAGTATTTT. Residues: CASSPSVRTNTDTQYF. Based on the CDR3 plus reference TRBV18 and TRBJ2-3, the full variable domain is NAGVMQNPRHLVRRRGQEARLRCSPMKGHSHVYWYRQLPEEGLKFMVYLQKENIIDESGMPKERFSAEFPKEGPSILRIQQVVRGDSAAYFCASSPSVRTNTDTQYFGPGTRLTVL.

This clonotype was observed many times. The V and J genes are TRBV5-1 and TRBJ2-7; either TRBD1 or TRBD2 may fit D (5 bases each). V lost 4 bases and J lost 4, with 27 bases in between. The germline V gene encodes CDR1 SGHRS and CDR2 YFSETQ. The length of the CDR3 is 18 residues. The CDR3 DNA sequence: TGCGCCAGCAGCCTATCCCGGGACGGAGCCGGTAGAGGGTACGAGCAGTACTTC. This translates into CASSLSRDGAGRGYEQYF.

This clonotype came up a few times. This chain connects TRBV2 to TRBJ2-1; 12 positions agree with TRBD2. Germline V gives CDR1 SNHLY, CDR2 FYNNEI. The V segment lost 4 bases and the J segment 7 bases; nucleotides outside the gene matches: 5. CDR3 length: 15 amino acids. In DNA form, the CDR3 reads TGTGCCAGCAGTGCCTCTAGCGGGGGGGCTAATGAGCAGTTCTTC. Translation: CASSASSGGANEQFF.

As concerns this clonotype: The junction and the germline gene differ at one end; a read error may be behind it. The chain uses TRBV5-1 and TRBJ2-1, with no clear D. Germline lookup yields CDR1 SGHRS and CDR2 YFSETQ. This CDR3 region has 15 residues. The CDR3 DNA follows: TGCGCCTGCAGCTCCAGGTCCCTGAGCTACAATGAGCGGTTCTTC. It encodes CACSSRSLSYNERFF.

In this sample, this clonotype turned up many times. This sequence joins TRBV3-1 and TRBJ2-1; unclear D gene. This CDR3 has 15 amino acids. Germline CDR1 and CDR2: LGHDT and YNNKEL (reference sequence). Trimming took off 4 bases at V and 10 bases at J, with 20 bases between the two ends. In DNA form, the CDR3 reads TGTGCCAGCAGCCTATTCATACTCGGACCATCGGAGCAGTTCTTC. Encoded protein: CASSLFILGPSEQFF.

This clonotype was seen repeatedly, ten times or more. V gene TRBV12-3 or TRBV12-4 combines with J gene TRBJ2-3; D is uncertain. Deletions cut 3 bases from V and 2 bases from J, with 9 bases between. This CDR3 has 14 residues. CDR3 DNA sequence: TGTGCCAGCAGTTTGAGGCGGAACACAGATACGCAGTATTTT. It is translated as CASSLRRNTDTQYF.

Remarks on this clonotype: A much larger clone sits a single nucleotide away, making a read error possible. The chain carries TRBV5-1 and TRBJ1-1; D is undetermined. Germline loops: CDR1 SGHRS, CDR2 YFSETQ. CDR3 length equals 14 residues. The CDR3 sequence is CASSLAEEGTEDFF. The DNA of the CDR3 is TGCGCCAGCAGCTTGGCAGAGGAGGGCACTGAAGATTTCTTT.

The V call is TRBV7-7, the J call TRBJ2-5; D is undetermined. With 3 bases removed from V and 5 bases from J, the gap between germline ends came to 16 bases. The CDR3 is 15 amino acids. Germline V CDR1 and CDR2: SSHAT, FNYEAQ (reference sequence). The CDR3 bases are TGTGCCAGCAGCTTGGGCAGCGTGTCCTCCGAGACCCAGTACTTC. Its protein product is CASSLGSVSSETQYF.

At least ten counts were recorded for this clonotype. The chain is built from TRBV7-9 and TRBJ1-5, with D maybe TRBD1 (6 bases). This CDR3 is 15 amino acids long. Germline V gene data show CDR1 as SEHNR and CDR2 as FQNEAQ (reference sequence). Deletions cut 2 bases from V and 6 bases from J, with 14 bases between. In DNA, the CDR3 is TGTGCCAGCAGCTTAAGAGGGGCGGGGGCTCAGCCCCAGCATTTT. Encoded protein: CASSLRGAGAQPQHF.

This clonotype came up many times. J is TRBJ1-1 and V is TRBV7-9; the D is unclear. Germline assignment: CDR1 SEHNR and CDR2 FQNEAQ (reference sequence). The CDR3 consists of 15 residues. Trimming took 2 bases from V and 2 from J, leaving 12 bases between them. CDR3 in DNA: TGTGCCAGCAGCTTAATCTTAGGCGGTAACACTGAAGCTTTCTTT. Translated, it gives CASSLILGGNTEAFF.

This clonotype was observed many times. The rearrangement links TRBV20-1 to TRBJ1-1; D is possibly TRBD1 (6 bases). This CDR3 has 12 amino acids. Looked up from germline, CDR1 is DFQATT and CDR2 is SNEGSKA (reference sequence). The germline V and J ends were trimmed by 8 bases and 0 bases, with 10 bases remaining between them. CDR3 in DNA: TGCAGTACCGGACAGATGAACACTGAAGCTTTCTTT. Translated, it gives CSTGQMNTEAFF.

This clonotype occurred many times. This sequence joins TRBV12-3 or TRBV12-4 and TRBJ1-2; the match to TRBD1 covers 10 bases. After removal of 7 bases from V and 4 bases from J, the junction contained 3 bases not matched to a gene. CDR3 size: 13 residues. CDR3 sequence (DNA): TGTGCCAGCAAGACAGGGGGCGGCTATGGCTACACCTTC. This codes for CASKTGGGYGYTF.

This clonotype has at least ten counts. J is TRBJ2-1 and V is TRBV15, with 11 bases fitting TRBD2. Germline assignment: CDR1 LNHNV and CDR2 YYDKDF (reference sequence). J gave up 7 bases and V 2 bases, and 4 bases lay outside the gene matches. CDR3 size: 15 residues. In nucleotides, the CDR3 is TGTGCCACCAGCAGACCGGGACTAGCGGAAAATGAGCAGTTCTTC. Translation gives CATSRPGLAENEQFF.

This clonotype showed up just once. The chain carries TRBV20-1 and TRBJ2-3; D gene ambiguous. From germline, CDR1 is DFQATT and CDR2 SNEGSKA (reference sequence). Trimming stripped 7 bases from V and 2 bases from J, with 10 bases between. The CDR3 is 12 amino acids. As DNA, the CDR3 is TGCAGTGTAGGTTTTATCACAGATACGCAGTATTTT. It yields the protein CSVGFITDTQYF.

This clonotype was seen repeatedly, ten times or more. The chain carries TRBV11-2 and TRBJ2-1; D call uncertain. V was pared by 1 base and J by 6 bases, with 10 bases between. CDR3 length equals 14 residues. Germline V lookup: CDR1 SGHAT, CDR2 FQNNGV. CDR3 coding DNA: TGTGCCAGCAGCTTAGGTTGGGTGGTCAATGAGCAGTTCTTC. As protein: CASSLGWVVNEQFF.

This clonotype has ten or more counts. CDR3 nucleotides: TGCAGCGCCACGACCGGGGGGACGGAAGCTTTCTTT. This sequence encodes CSATTGGTEAFF. The V call is TRBV29-1, the J call TRBJ1-1, with D perhaps TRBD1 (5 bases). Trimming took off 7 bases at V and 8 bases at J, with 17 bases between the two ends. This CDR3 is built from 12 residues. In germline, CDR1 is SQVTM, CDR2 ANQGSEA.

This clonotype came up many times. The chain employs TRBV20-1 and TRBJ2-7; tentatively, D is TRBD2 (5 bases). Germline V gene data show CDR1 as DFQATT and CDR2 as SNEGSKA (reference sequence). The V gene lost 3 bases and the J gene lost 2 bases, with 14 bases spanning the gap. This CDR3 contains 14 residues. DNA of the CDR3: TGCAGTGCTAGCCAGTCGGGGTATCCCTACGAGCAGTACTTC. Protein product: CSASQSGYPYEQYF.

Remarks on this clonotype: One end of the junction is discordant with germline, which a read error may explain. The chain links TRBV5-1 to TRBJ2-2, with D hard to call. Germline CDR1 reads SGHRS; CDR2 reads YFSETQ. This CDR3 spans 13 amino acids. The CDR3 DNA reads TGCGCCAGCAGCTCCGCGAATACCGGGGAGCTGTTTTTT. It specifies CASSSANTGELFF.

This clonotype has a count of ten or more. The J gene is TRBJ1-2, the V gene TRBV7-2, with 7 bases matching TRBD1. The V and J ends lost 3 bases and 2 bases, in that order; junction bases with no gene match: 6. CDR3 length: 15 amino acids. The germline CDR1 and CDR2 sequences are SGHTA and FQGNSA. The DNA for the CDR3 is TGTGCCAGCAGCTTCTACAGGGGATCGAACTATGGCTACACCTTC. This gives the protein CASSFYRGSNYGYTF.

This clonotype appeared many times. V and J are TRBV13 and TRBJ1-2; D call uncertain. The V gene's germline CDR1 is PRHDT and CDR2 FYEKMQ (reference sequence). Trimming left V 8 bases short and J 5 bases short, with 9 bases between. The CDR3 length is 11 residues. DNA of the CDR3: TGTGCCAGCCAACGAGGGTATGGCTACACCTTC. Translation: CASQRGYGYTF.